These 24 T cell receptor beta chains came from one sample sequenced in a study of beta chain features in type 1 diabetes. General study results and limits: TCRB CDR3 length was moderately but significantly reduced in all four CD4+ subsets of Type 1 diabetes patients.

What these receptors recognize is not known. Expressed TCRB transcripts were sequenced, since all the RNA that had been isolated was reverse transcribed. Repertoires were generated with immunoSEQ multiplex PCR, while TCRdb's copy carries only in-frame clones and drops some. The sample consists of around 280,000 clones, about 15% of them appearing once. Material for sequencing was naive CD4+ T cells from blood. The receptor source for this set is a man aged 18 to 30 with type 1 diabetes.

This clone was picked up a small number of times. CDR3 sequence reads: CASSLGTGGGNQPQHF. CDR3 coding DNA: TGCGCCAGCAGCCTAGGGACAGGGGGAGGCAATCAGCCCCAGCATTTT. The gene calls are TRBV5-1 and TRBJ1-5; 11 nucleotides line up with TRBD1. Trimming at V came to 4 bases and at J to 2 bases, leaving 5 bases not matched to a gene. Germline CDR1 reads SGHRS; CDR2 reads YFSETQ. The CDR3 totals 16 residues. Full variable domain (rest looked up from reference TRBV5-1 and TRBJ1-5): KAGVTQTPRYLIKTRGQQVTLSCSPISGHRSVSWYQQTPGQGLQFLFEYFSETQRNKGNFPGRFSGRQFSNSRSEMNVSTLELGDSALYLCASSLGTGGGNQPQHFGDGTRLSIL.

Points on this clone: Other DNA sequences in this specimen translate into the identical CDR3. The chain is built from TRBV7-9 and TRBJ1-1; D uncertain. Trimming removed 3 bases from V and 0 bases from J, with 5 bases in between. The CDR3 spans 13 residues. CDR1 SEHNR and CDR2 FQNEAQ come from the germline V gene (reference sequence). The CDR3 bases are TGTGCCAGCAGCTTCCAGGTGAACACTGAAGCTTTCTTT. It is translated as CASSFQVNTEAFF. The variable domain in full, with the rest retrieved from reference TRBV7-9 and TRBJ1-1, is DTGVSQNPRHKITKRGQNVTFRCDPISEHNRLYWYRQTLGQGPEFLTYFQNEAQLEKSRLLSDRFSAERPKGSFSTLEIQRTEQGDSAMYLCASSFQVNTEAFFGQGTRLTVV.

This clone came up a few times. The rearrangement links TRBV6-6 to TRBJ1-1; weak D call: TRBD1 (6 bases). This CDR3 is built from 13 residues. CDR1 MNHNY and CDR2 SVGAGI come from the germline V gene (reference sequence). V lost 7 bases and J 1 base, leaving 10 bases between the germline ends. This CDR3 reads CASTGQKNTEAFF. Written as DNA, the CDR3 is TGTGCCAGCACTGGACAGAAGAACACTGAAGCTTTCTTT.

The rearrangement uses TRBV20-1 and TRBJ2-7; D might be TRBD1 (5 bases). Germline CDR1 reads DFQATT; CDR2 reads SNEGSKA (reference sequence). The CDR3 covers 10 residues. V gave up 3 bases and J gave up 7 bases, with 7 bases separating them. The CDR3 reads CSASKGEQYF. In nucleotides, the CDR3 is TGCAGTGCTAGCAAGGGGGAGCAGTACTTC.

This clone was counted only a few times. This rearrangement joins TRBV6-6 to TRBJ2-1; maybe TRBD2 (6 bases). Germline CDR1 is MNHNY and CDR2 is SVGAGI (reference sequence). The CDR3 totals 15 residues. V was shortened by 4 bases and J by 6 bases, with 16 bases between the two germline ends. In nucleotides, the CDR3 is TGTGCCAGCAGTTCCCGACTAGGTGTCTTCAATGAGCAGTTCTTC. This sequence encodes CASSSRLGVFNEQFF.

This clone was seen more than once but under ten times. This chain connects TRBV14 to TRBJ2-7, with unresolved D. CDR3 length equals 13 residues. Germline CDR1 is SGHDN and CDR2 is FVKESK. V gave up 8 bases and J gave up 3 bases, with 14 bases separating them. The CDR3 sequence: CASGPSGFYEQYF. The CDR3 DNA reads TGTGCCAGCGGCCCTTCAGGTTTCTACGAGCAGTACTTC.

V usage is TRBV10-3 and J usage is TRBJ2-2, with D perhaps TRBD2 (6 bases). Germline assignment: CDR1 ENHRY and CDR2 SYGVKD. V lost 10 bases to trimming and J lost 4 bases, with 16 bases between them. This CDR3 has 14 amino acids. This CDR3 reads CATGLSGSTGELFF. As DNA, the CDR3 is TGTGCCACAGGACTTAGCGGATCCACCGGGGAGCTGTTTTTT.

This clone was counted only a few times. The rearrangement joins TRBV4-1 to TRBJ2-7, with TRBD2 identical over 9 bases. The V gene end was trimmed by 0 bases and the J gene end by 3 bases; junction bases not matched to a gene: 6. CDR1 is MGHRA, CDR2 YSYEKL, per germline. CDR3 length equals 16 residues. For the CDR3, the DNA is TGCGCCAGCAGCCAAGATTACAGCGGGAGGTTCTACGAGCAGTACTTC. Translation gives CASSQDYSGRFYEQYF.

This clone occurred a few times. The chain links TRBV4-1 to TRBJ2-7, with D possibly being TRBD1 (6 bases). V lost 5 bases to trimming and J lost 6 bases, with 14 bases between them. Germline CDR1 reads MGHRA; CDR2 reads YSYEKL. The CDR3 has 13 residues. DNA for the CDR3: TGCGCCAGCAGCTTAACAGGGTGGAGCGAGCAGTACTTC. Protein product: CASSLTGWSEQYF.

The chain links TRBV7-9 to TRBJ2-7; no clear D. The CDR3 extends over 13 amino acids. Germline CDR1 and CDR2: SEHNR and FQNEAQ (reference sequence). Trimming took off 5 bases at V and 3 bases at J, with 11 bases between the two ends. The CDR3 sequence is CASSPNRDYEQYF. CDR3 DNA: TGTGCCAGCAGCCCAAACAGAGACTACGAGCAGTACTTC.

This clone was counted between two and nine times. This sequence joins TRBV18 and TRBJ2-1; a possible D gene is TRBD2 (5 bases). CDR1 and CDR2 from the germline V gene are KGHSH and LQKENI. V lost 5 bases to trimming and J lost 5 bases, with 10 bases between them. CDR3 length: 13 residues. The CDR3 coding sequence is TGTGCCAGCTCAGGACCGGGGAACAATGAGCAGTTCTTC. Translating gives CASSGPGNNEQFF. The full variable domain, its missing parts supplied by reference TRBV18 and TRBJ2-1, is NAGVMQNPRHLVRRRGQEARLRCSPMKGHSHVYWYRQLPEEGLKFMVYLQKENIIDESGMPKERFSAEFPKEGPSILRIQQVVRGDSAAYFCASSGPGNNEQFFGPGTRLTVL.

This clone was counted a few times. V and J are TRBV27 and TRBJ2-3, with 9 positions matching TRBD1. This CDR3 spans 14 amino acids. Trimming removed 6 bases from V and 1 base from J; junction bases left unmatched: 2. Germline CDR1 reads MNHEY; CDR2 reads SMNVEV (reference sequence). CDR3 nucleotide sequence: TGTGCCAGCAGACGGACAGGGGGCACAGATACGCAGTATTTT. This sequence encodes CASRRTGGTDTQYF.

CDR3 in DNA: TGTGCCAGCAGCCCTGACAGAGTCTACGAGCAGTACTTC. Encoded protein: CASSPDRVYEQYF. This rearrangement joins TRBV5-6 to TRBJ2-7, with D tentatively TRBD1 (5 bases). V lost 4 bases, J lost 3 bases, and 11 bases lay in between. The germline gives CDR1 SGHDT, CDR2 YYEEEE. CDR3 length: 13 amino acids. The complete variable domain, with remaining parts taken from reference TRBV5-6 and TRBJ2-7, reads DAGVTQSPTHLIKTRGQQVTLRCSPKSGHDTVSWYQQALGQGPQFIFQYYEEEERQRGNFPDRFSGHQFPNYSSELNVNALLLGDSALYLCASSPDRVYEQYFGPGTRLTVT.

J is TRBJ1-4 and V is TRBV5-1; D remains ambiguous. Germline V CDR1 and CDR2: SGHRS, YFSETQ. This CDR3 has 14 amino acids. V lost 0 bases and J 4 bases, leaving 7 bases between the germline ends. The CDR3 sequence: CASSLGGNNEKLFF. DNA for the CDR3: TGCGCCAGCAGCTTGGGAGGGAATAATGAAAAACTGTTTTTT. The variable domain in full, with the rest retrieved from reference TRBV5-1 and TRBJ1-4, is KAGVTQTPRYLIKTRGQQVTLSCSPISGHRSVSWYQQTPGQGLQFLFEYFSETQRNKGNFPGRFSGRQFSNSRSEMNVSTLELGDSALYLCASSLGGNNEKLFFGSGTQLSVL.

CDR3 in DNA: TGCGCCAGCAGCCAAGAGACAGGGGGACATGGCTACACCTTC. It translates to CASSQETGGHGYTF. V gene TRBV4-3 combines with J gene TRBJ1-2; 9 nucleotides match TRBD1. V lost 0 bases, J lost 6 bases, and 2 bases stayed unmatched. Germline V gives CDR1 LGHNA, CDR2 YSLEER. This CDR3 has 14 residues.

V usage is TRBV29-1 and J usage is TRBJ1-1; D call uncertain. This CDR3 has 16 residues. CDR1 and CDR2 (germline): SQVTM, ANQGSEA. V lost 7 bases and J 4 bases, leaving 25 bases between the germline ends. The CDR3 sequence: CSAKQRYQDTSTEAFF. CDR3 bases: TGCAGCGCAAAACAGAGATACCAGGATACGAGCACTGAAGCTTTCTTT.

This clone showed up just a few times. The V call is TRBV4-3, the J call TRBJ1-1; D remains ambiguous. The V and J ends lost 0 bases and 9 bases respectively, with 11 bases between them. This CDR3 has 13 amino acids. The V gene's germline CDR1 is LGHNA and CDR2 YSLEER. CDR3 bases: TGCGCCAGCAGCCAAGATACGCGTAACCAAGCTTTCTTT. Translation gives CASSQDTRNQAFF.

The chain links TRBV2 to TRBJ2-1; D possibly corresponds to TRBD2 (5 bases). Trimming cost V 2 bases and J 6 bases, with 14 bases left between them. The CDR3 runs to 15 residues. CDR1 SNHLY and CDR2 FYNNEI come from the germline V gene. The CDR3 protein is CASSERGRELNEQFF. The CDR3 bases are TGTGCCAGCAGTGAACGCGGAAGGGAGCTCAATGAGCAGTTCTTC.

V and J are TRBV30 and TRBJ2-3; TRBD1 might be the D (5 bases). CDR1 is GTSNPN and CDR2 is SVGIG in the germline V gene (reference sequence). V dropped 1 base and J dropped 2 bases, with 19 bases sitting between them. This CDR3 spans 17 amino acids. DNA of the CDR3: TGTGCCTGGAGTGCACAGGACGGCAAACACCCCACAGATACGCAGTATTTT. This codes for CAWSAQDGKHPTDTQYF. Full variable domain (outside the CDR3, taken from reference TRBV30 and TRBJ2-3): SQTIHQWPATLVQPVGSPLSLECTVEGTSNPNLYWYRQAAGRGLQLLFYSVGIGQISSEVPQNLSASRPQDRQFILSSKKLLLSDSGFYLCAWSAQDGKHPTDTQYFGPGTRLTVL.

CDR3 sequence: CASTRTAYNSPLHF. The CDR3 coding sequence is TGTGCCAGCACTAGGACAGCCTATAATTCACCCCTCCACTTT. V usage is TRBV28 and J usage is TRBJ1-6, with a tentative D call TRBD1 (6 bases). The CDR3 extends over 14 amino acids. CDR1 is MDHEN and CDR2 is SYDVKM in the germline V gene. The V end lost 7 bases, the J end lost 2 bases, and 9 bases lay between the germline ends.

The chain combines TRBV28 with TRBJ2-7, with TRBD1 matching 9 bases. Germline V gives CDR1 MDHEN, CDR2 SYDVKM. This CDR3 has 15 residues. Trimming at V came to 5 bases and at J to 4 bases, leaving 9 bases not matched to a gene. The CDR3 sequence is CASSGVGGQGYEQYF. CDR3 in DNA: TGTGCCAGCAGTGGAGTGGGGGGACAGGGATACGAGCAGTACTTC.

The CDR3 DNA sequence: TGTGCCAGCAGCAGGACAGAATCCTTCTACGAGCAGTACTTC. It is translated as CASSRTESFYEQYF. The rearrangement links TRBV7-9 to TRBJ2-7; the D gene is possibly TRBD1 (6 bases). The CDR3 totals 14 residues. Germline CDR1 and CDR2: SEHNR and FQNEAQ (reference sequence). With 5 bases removed from V and 3 bases from J, the gap between germline ends came to 14 bases. Looking up the rest from reference TRBV7-9 and TRBJ2-7 gives the full variable domain: DTGVSQNPRHKITKRGQNVTFRCDPISEHNRLYWYRQTLGQGPEFLTYFQNEAQLEKSRLLSDRFSAERPKGSFSTLEIQRTEQGDSAMYLCASSRTESFYEQYFGPGTRLTVT.

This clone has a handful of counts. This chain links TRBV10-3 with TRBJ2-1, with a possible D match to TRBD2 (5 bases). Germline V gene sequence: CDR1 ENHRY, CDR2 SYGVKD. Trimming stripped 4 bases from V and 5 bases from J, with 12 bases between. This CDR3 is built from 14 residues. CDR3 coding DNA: TGTGCCATCAGTGTGACTAAACCAAACAATGAGCAGTTCTTC. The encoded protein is CAISVTKPNNEQFF.

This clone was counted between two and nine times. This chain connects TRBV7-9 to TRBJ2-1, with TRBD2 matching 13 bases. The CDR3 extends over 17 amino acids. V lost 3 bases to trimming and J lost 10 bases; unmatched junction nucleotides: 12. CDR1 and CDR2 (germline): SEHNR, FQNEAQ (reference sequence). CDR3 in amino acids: CASSLGLAGLGPWEQFF. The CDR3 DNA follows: TGTGCCAGCAGCTTGGGACTAGCGGGGCTCGGCCCGTGGGAGCAGTTCTTC.